This TCR beta chain was documented in a study of cytomegalovirus exposure and HLA in healthy donors. As concerns this clone: Its cognate antigen is unknown.

CDR1 is MDHEN and CDR2 is SYDVKM in the germline V gene. The CDR3 runs to 14 residues. V lost 7 bases and J lost 2; bases outside the gene matches: 5. The PCR ran on 60 Vbeta and 13 Jbeta primers. Assay used: immunoSEQ multiplex PCR; TCRdb lists only in-frame clones, some missing. Among roughly 100,000 clones, 63% were seen once, and the ten largest hold less than 5%. Study-wide points: Reports state that TCR beta sequences accurately predicted most subjects' HLA-A and HLA-B alleles. Most TCR sequences showed up rarely, but some public TCRs showed up in many donors. A later analysis reportedly found that, within productive TCRs, an Asian-associated ancestry cluster had fewer N-insertions than the mean observed across the roughly 700 donors.

The chain joins TRBV28 to TRBJ2-5; TRBD2 matches 9 bases. The TCR comes from a human donor in good health. The sample consisted of PBMCs. The CDR3 nucleotides read TGTGCCAGCACCTACAGCGGGGGGCAAGAGACCCAGTACTTC. This sequence encodes CASTYSGGQETQYF.